This entry lists 18 T cell receptor beta chains sequenced from one sample in a study of blood T cell repertoires in COVID-19. Generated by immunoSEQ multiplex PCR, the TCRdb table keeps only in-frame clones and is missing some. The sample records about 47,000 clones, approximately 80% being singletons. Sequencing input: peripheral blood. These receptor sequences come from a man in his 70s with active COVID-19.

This chain uses TRBV19 with TRBJ2-7, with 7 bases aligning to TRBD1. The germline V gene has CDR1 LNHDA and CDR2 SQIVND (reference sequence). The CDR3 totals 16 residues. V shed 6 bases, J shed 1 base, and the junction held 12 bases outside the gene matches. The CDR3 nucleotides are TGTGCCAGTAGAAGGTCGGGGACAGTACTATCCTACGAGCAGTACTTC. Translation gives CASRRSGTVLSYEQYF.

This chain connects TRBV7-2 to TRBJ1-2; TRBD1 is a possible D gene (5 bases). Trimming stripped 5 bases from V and 2 bases from J, with 15 bases between. CDR3 size: 15 residues. Germline loops: CDR1 SGHTA, CDR2 FQGNSA. In DNA, the CDR3 is TGTGCCAGCAGCGGGTGGGACGGGAGAAACTATGGCTACACCTTC. Translating gives CASSGWDGRNYGYTF.

This clone is medium-sized (0.01 to 0.1%) within its sample. This chain links TRBV5-6 with TRBJ2-2; TRBD2 aligns across 8 bases. The V gene's germline CDR1 is SGHDT and CDR2 YYEEEE. CDR3 size: 16 residues. Trimming cost V 5 bases and J 5 bases; bases outside gene matches: 11. The CDR3 DNA follows: TGTGCCAGCAGTCCGGAGGGGGGCGGGAGGACCGGGGAGCTGTTTTTT. Amino acid sequence: CASSPEGGGRTGELFF.

The rearrangement links TRBV5-8 to TRBJ2-3, with D possibly TRBD2 on 7 matching bases. From germline, CDR1 is SGHTS and CDR2 YDEGEE. With 0 bases removed from V and 4 bases from J, the gap between germline ends came to 15 bases. There are 16 residues in the CDR3. This chain's CDR3 is CASSLAGGGPSDTQYF. CDR3 coding DNA: TGTGCCAGCAGCTTGGCCGGCGGGGGCCCCTCAGATACGCAGTATTTT.

The V call is TRBV29-1, the J call TRBJ1-1; D is undetermined. V lost 4 bases and J lost 0, with 9 bases in between. The CDR3 runs 13 residues. Germline CDR1 and CDR2: SQVTM and ANQGSEA. CDR3 in amino acids: CSVGFLLNTEAFF. The CDR3 nucleotides are TGCAGCGTTGGTTTCCTCCTGAACACTGAAGCTTTCTTT.

The rearrangement uses TRBV4-3 and TRBJ2-5; TRBD2 is a possible D gene (6 bases). The ends were cut back, 3 bases at V and 5 bases at J, with 10 bases in the middle. The CDR3 spans 13 residues. Looked up from germline, CDR1 is LGHNA and CDR2 is YSLEER. The CDR3 DNA follows: TGCGCCAGCAGCCAGACCCGGGGGGAGACCCAGTACTTC. Its translation: CASSQTRGETQYF.

The chain joins TRBV3-1 (or the pseudogene TRBV3-2) to TRBJ1-1; a possible D gene is TRBD1 (5 bases). The germline V gene has CDR1 LGHDT and CDR2 YNNKEL (reference sequence). The V gene lost 0 bases and the J gene lost 0 bases, with 11 bases spanning the gap. CDR3 length: 16 residues. The CDR3 DNA reads TGTGCCAGCAGCCAAGATTTGCCAGGGATGAACACTGAAGCTTTCTTT. Residues: CASSQDLPGMNTEAFF.

CDR3 residues: CASSMTSFVYAGELFF. The CDR3 DNA reads as TGTGCCAGTAGTATGACTAGCTTCGTCTACGCCGGGGAGCTGTTTTTT. The rearrangement uses TRBV19 and TRBJ2-2; 7 bases map to TRBD2. V lost 3 bases, J lost 6 bases, and 10 bases stayed unmatched. In germline, CDR1 is LNHDA, CDR2 SQIVND (reference sequence). The CDR3 contains 16 residues.

The chain couples TRBV7-8 to TRBJ2-7, with TRBD1 identical over 9 bases. Germline CDR1 reads SGHVS; CDR2 reads FQNEAQ. V lost 5 bases to trimming and J lost 6 bases; unmatched junction nucleotides: 11. The CDR3 is made up of 15 amino acids. Here the CDR3 DNA reads TGTGCCAGCAGCCGGCCCGGGGACAGGGAACGCGAGCAGTACTTC. Translating gives CASSRPGDREREQYF.

This clone has more than one count but fewer than ten. Here the CDR3 DNA reads TGTGCCACCGGTGCACAGGAAAACACCATATATTTT. Translating it yields CATGAQENTIYF. This chain uses TRBV10-3 with TRBJ1-3; D is possibly TRBD1 (5 bases). The CDR3 covers 12 residues. CDR1 and CDR2 (germline): ENHRY, SYGVKD. Trimming left V 10 bases short and J 6 bases short, with 13 bases between.

This chain connects TRBV9 to TRBJ2-5; D is unresolved. Germline V CDR1 and CDR2: SGDLS, YYNGEE. The CDR3 length is 13 residues. Trimming left V 1 base short and J 4 bases short, with 8 bases between. CDR3 coding DNA: TGTGCCAGCAGCGTAAGTCTAGGAGAGACCCAGTACTTC. The encoded protein is CASSVSLGETQYF.

The chain couples TRBV4-1 to TRBJ1-6; 9 nucleotides align to TRBD1. V shed 0 bases, J shed 0 bases, and the junction held 3 bases outside the gene matches. Germline CDR1 MGHRA, CDR2 YSYEKL. The CDR3 extends over 18 amino acids. DNA for the CDR3: TGCGCCAGCAGCCAAGAGAGGGACAGGGTCTCCTATAATTCACCCCTCCACTTT. This sequence encodes CASSQERDRVSYNSPLHF.

V is TRBV6-6 and J is TRBJ2-1, with D perhaps matching TRBD1 (5 bases). The CDR3 has 14 amino acids. The germline V and J ends were trimmed by 6 bases and 0 bases, with 9 bases remaining between them. Looked up from germline, CDR1 is MNHNY and CDR2 is SVGAGI (reference sequence). Here the CDR3 reads CASRDIHSYNEQFF. The CDR3 coding sequence is TGTGCCAGCAGGGACATACACTCCTACAATGAGCAGTTCTTC.

This clone was seen only a few times. This CDR3 reads CASSLSHRDEQFF. The CDR3 region has the DNA TGTGCCAGCAGCTTATCGCACCGGGATGAGCAGTTCTTC. The chain carries TRBV11-2 and TRBJ2-1; D is undetermined. Trimming removed 2 bases from V and 8 bases from J, with 10 bases in between. The CDR3 contains 13 residues. Per the germline V gene, CDR1 is SGHAT and CDR2 is FQNNGV.

V is TRBV12-3 or TRBV12-4 and J is TRBJ2-7, with 10 bases aligning to TRBD1. This CDR3 comprises 13 residues. V shed 6 bases and J 5 bases; nucleotides not matched to a gene: 4. The CDR3 sequence: CASRDRGFNEQYF. The CDR3 bases are TGTGCCAGCAGGGACAGGGGGTTCAACGAGCAGTACTTC.

The chain couples TRBV6-4 to TRBJ1-1, with a weak D call TRBD1 (5 bases). V was trimmed by 5 bases and J by 1 base, leaving 8 bases between them. Germline CDR1 reads MRHNA; CDR2 reads SNTAGT. The CDR3 is made up of 13 amino acids. CDR3 loop: CASSSQGNTEAFF. CDR3 in DNA: TGTGCCAGCAGTTCCCAGGGGAACACTGAAGCTTTCTTT.

The genes are TRBV19 and TRBJ2-7; D is unclear. CDR1 and CDR2 (germline): LNHDA, SQIVND (reference sequence). The CDR3 length is 15 residues. V lost 6 bases and J 1 base, leaving 16 bases between the germline ends. In nucleotides, the CDR3 is TGTGCCAGTAGAACGACTTCGACTGGGTCCTACGAGCAGTACTTC. This translates into CASRTTSTGSYEQYF.

The chain joins TRBV7-6 to TRBJ2-1; D is possibly TRBD2 (5 bases). This CDR3 comprises 15 residues. Germline assignment: CDR1 SGHVS and CDR2 FNYEAQ. With 3 bases removed from V and 3 bases from J, the gap between germline ends came to 12 bases. The CDR3 reads CASSLSSSSYNEQFF. The CDR3 DNA is TGTGCCAGCAGCTTGTCGTCTAGCAGCTACAATGAGCAGTTCTTC.